Below are 28 T cell receptor beta chains sequenced from a single sample in a study of T cell responses to AZD1222 COVID-19 vaccine. The assay was immunoSEQ multiplex PCR, and TCRdb's table has in-frame clones only and misses some. This repertoire shows about 140,000 clones, around 90% found once; its top ten account for over 4%. The sample consisted of peripheral blood, taken 28 days after the second AZD1222 dose. These receptors originate from an adult who received the AZD1222 COVID-19 vaccine.

The chain is built from TRBV7-8 and TRBJ1-5; a possible D gene is TRBD1 (5 bases). This CDR3 comprises 16 residues. The germline CDR1 and CDR2 sequences are SGHVS and FQNEAQ. With 4 bases removed from V and 3 bases from J, the gap between germline ends came to 16 bases. The CDR3 DNA is TGTGCCAGCAGCTCCCATCCCGGGGGAAACAATCAGCCCCAGCATTTT. Amino acid sequence: CASSSHPGGNNQPQHF.

The chain carries TRBV4-2 and TRBJ2-2; D is uncertain. The CDR3 spans 14 residues. V lost 0 bases, J lost 7 bases, and 9 bases lay in between. The germline V gene encodes CDR1 LGHNA and CDR2 YNFKEQ. CDR3 in amino acids: CASSQEDAYGELFF. CDR3 DNA sequence: TGTGCCAGCAGCCAAGAGGACGCTTACGGGGAGCTGTTTTTT.

This chain connects TRBV5-1 to TRBJ2-3; D possibly corresponds to TRBD2 (6 bases). This CDR3 comprises 16 residues. Trimming took off 0 bases at V and 2 bases at J, with 13 bases between the two ends. Per germline, CDR1 SGHRS and CDR2 YFSETQ. CDR3 protein: CASSLEGRGDTDTQYF. In nucleotides, the CDR3 is TGCGCCAGCAGCTTGGAAGGGCGGGGCGACACAGATACGCAGTATTTT. Supplemented by reference TRBV5-1 and TRBJ2-3, the full variable domain reads KAGVTQTPRYLIKTRGQQVTLSCSPISGHRSVSWYQQTPGQGLQFLFEYFSETQRNKGNFPGRFSGRQFSNSRSEMNVSTLELGDSALYLCASSLEGRGDTDTQYFGPGTRLTVL.

The CDR3 spells CASSKRDRGDQPQHF. Written as DNA, the CDR3 is TGTGCCAGCAGCAAACGAGACAGGGGCGATCAGCCCCAGCATTTT. V and J are TRBV7-8 and TRBJ1-5, with 8 bases fitting TRBD1. Germline CDR1 is SGHVS and CDR2 is FQNEAQ. Losses at the gene ends were 5 bases for V and 5 bases for J; bases not matched to a gene: 8. The CDR3 extends over 15 amino acids.

The V call is TRBV7-2, the J call TRBJ2-7, with 7 bases that match TRBD2. CDR1 and CDR2 (germline): SGHTA, FQGNSA. Trimming removed 3 bases from V and 1 base from J; junction bases left unmatched: 3. CDR3 length: 14 residues. The CDR3 DNA reads as TGTGCCAGCAGCTTTCCCGGGGGGTCCTACGAGCAGTACTTC. Its protein is CASSFPGGSYEQYF.

V gene TRBV23-1 combines with J gene TRBJ2-1; the D is unclear. TRBV23-1 is an open reading frame whose function is uncertain. This CDR3 has 11 residues. V was trimmed by 8 bases and J by 7 bases, leaving 9 bases between them. CDR3 sequence reads: CASLLDNEQFF. For the CDR3, the DNA is TGCGCCAGCCTATTGGATAATGAGCAGTTCTTC.

The CDR3: CASSLATSGDFYNEQFF. The CDR3, as DNA: TGTGCCAGCTCACTGGCTACTAGCGGGGATTTTTACAATGAGCAGTTCTTC. This chain joins TRBV18 and TRBJ2-1, with TRBD2 matching 10 bases. CDR3 length: 17 residues. The junction had 10 bases not matched to a gene; V was cut back by 4 bases and J by 4 bases. CDR1 KGHSH and CDR2 LQKENI come from the germline V gene.

This clone has only one observation. This chain links TRBV15 with TRBJ1-2; D is possibly TRBD1 (6 bases). Trimming took off 0 bases at V and 8 bases at J, with 16 bases between the two ends. The germline V gene encodes CDR1 LNHNV and CDR2 YYDKDF (reference sequence). The CDR3 is made up of 15 amino acids. The DNA for the CDR3 is TGTGCCACCAGCAGAGATGGGGGGCAGTACCGCGGCTACACCTTC. Encoded protein: CATSRDGGQYRGYTF. Combining the CDR3 with reference TRBV15 and TRBJ1-2 gives the whole variable domain DAMVIQNPRYQVTQFGKPVTLSCSQTLNHNVMYWYQQKSSQAPKLLFHYYDKDFNNEADTPDNFQSRRPNTSFCFLDIRSPGLGDTAMYLCATSRDGGQYRGYTFGSGTRLTVV.

V gene TRBV6-6 combines with J gene TRBJ2-2; D possibly corresponds to TRBD1 (6 bases). V was clipped by 6 bases and J by 3 bases, with 11 bases between them. CDR1 is MNHNY, CDR2 SVGAGI, per germline (reference sequence). CDR3 length equals 14 residues. This CDR3 reads CASSRGSDTGELFF. Here the CDR3 DNA reads TGTGCCAGCAGCAGGGGCTCCGACACCGGGGAGCTGTTTTTT.

In DNA, the CDR3 is TGTGCCAGCAGCCAGGGCTTAGGGGACACAGTCTACGAGCAGTACTTC. It encodes CASSQGLGDTVYEQYF. The rearrangement uses TRBV4-2 and TRBJ2-7; TRBD1 might be the D (6 bases). Germline CDR1 and CDR2: LGHNA and YNFKEQ. Trimming took off 3 bases at V and 3 bases at J, with 18 bases between the two ends. The CDR3 length is 16 residues.

This clone was observed a few times. This sequence joins TRBV2 and TRBJ2-3; TRBD2 aligns across 14 bases. Germline V gives CDR1 SNHLY, CDR2 FYNNEI. The CDR3 runs 15 residues. Losses at the gene ends were 5 bases for V and 9 bases for J; bases not matched to a gene: 7. The CDR3 DNA follows: TGTGCCAGCAGTTCGACTAGCGGGAGGGGTACCACGCAGTATTTT. Protein: CASSSTSGRGTTQYF. The full variable domain, rest sourced from reference TRBV2 and TRBJ2-3, is EPEVTQTPSHQVTQMGQEVILRCVPISNHLYFYWYRQILGQKVEFLVSFYNNEISEKSEIFDDQFSVERPDGSNFTLKIRSTKLEDSAMYFCASSSTSGRGTTQYFGPGTRLTVL.

The chain is built from TRBV7-8 and TRBJ2-7; TRBD2 matches 9 bases. Trimming took 5 bases from V and 3 from J; bases not matched to a gene: 8. The CDR3 has 15 amino acids. Germline assignment: CDR1 SGHVS and CDR2 FQNEAQ. In DNA, the CDR3 is TGTGCCAGCAGCCTAGGGCGGGGGGGCCTCTACGAGCAGTACTTC. It codes for CASSLGRGGLYEQYF. Filled out from reference TRBV7-8 and TRBJ2-7, the complete variable domain reads GAGVSQSPRYKVAKRGQDVALRCDPISGHVSLFWYQQALGQGPEFLTYFQNEAQLDKSGLPSDRFFAERPEGSVSTLKIQRTQQEDSAVYLCASSLGRGGLYEQYFGPGTRLTVT.

J is TRBJ2-2 and V is TRBV4-3; weak D call: TRBD2 (6 bases). V was pared by 1 base and J by 7 bases, with 13 bases between. Per germline, CDR1 LGHNA and CDR2 YSLEER. The CDR3 sequence is 15 residues long. CDR3 bases: TGCGCCAGCAGCCAAGGGGTATCGGGGGTCGGGGAGCTGTTTTTT. This gives the protein CASSQGVSGVGELFF.

The chain links TRBV29-1 to TRBJ1-1; D is ambiguous. V was cut by 6 bases and J by 12 bases, with 17 bases left in between. The CDR3 contains 11 residues. Germline lookup yields CDR1 SQVTM and CDR2 ANQGSEA. In DNA, the CDR3 is TGCAGCGTGGAACCTACGCCCGTGACTTTCTTT. It is translated as CSVEPTPVTFF.

The V gene is TRBV21-1, the J gene TRBJ2-7. TRBV21-1 has pseudogene status. This CDR3 has 9 residues. The CDR3 region has the DNA TGTGCCAGCAACTACGAGCAGTACTTC. This sequence encodes CASNYEQYF.

The chain joins TRBV6-2 or TRBV6-3 to TRBJ2-1; D remains ambiguous. CDR3 length: 11 residues. In germline, CDR1 is MNHEY, CDR2 SVGEGT. Trimming left V 2 bases short and J 7 bases short, with 3 bases between. CDR3: CASSYMNEQFF. Here the CDR3 DNA reads TGTGCCAGCAGTTACATGAATGAGCAGTTCTTC.

V and J are TRBV28 and TRBJ1-5, with D unresolved. The CDR3 has 14 residues. The V end lost 3 bases, the J end lost 0 bases, and 6 bases lay between the germline ends. Germline values: CDR1 MDHEN, CDR2 SYDVKM. The CDR3 sequence is CASSFSSSNQPQHF. Written as DNA, the CDR3 is TGTGCCAGCAGTTTTTCGTCTAGCAATCAGCCCCAGCATTTT. The full variable domain, its missing parts supplied by reference TRBV28 and TRBJ1-5, is DVKVTQSSRYLVKRTGEKVFLECVQDMDHENMFWYRQDPGLGLRLIYFSYDVKMKEKGDIPEGYSVSREKKERFSLILESASTNQTSMYLCASSFSSSNQPQHFGDGTRLSIL.

The chain is built from TRBV6-4 and TRBJ1-6; D not certain. V was clipped by 6 bases and J by 5 bases, with 14 bases between them. CDR1 is MRHNA and CDR2 is SNTAGT in the germline V gene. This CDR3 is 15 amino acids long. The CDR3 DNA reads TGTGCCAGCAGGCCACAGCCCCATAATAATTCACCCCTCCACTTT. It translates to CASRPQPHNNSPLHF.

The chain links TRBV7-2 to TRBJ2-7; 7 bases map to TRBD2. V lost 5 bases, J lost 2 bases, and 12 bases stayed unmatched. Germline V gene data show CDR1 as SGHTA and CDR2 as FQGNSA. The length of the CDR3 is 16 residues. CDR3 sequence: CASSLLGGSVAYEQYF. CDR3 DNA: TGTGCCAGCAGCCTACTAGGCGGGAGTGTCGCCTACGAGCAGTACTTC.

The chain combines TRBV7-2 with TRBJ2-3; D possibly corresponds to TRBD2 (7 bases). Trimming removed 1 base at V and 5 bases at J, with 13 bases between. The CDR3 is 15 residues long. The germline V gene encodes CDR1 SGHTA and CDR2 FQGNSA. The chain's CDR3 is CASSLVGGGGDTQYF. The CDR3 region has the DNA TGTGCCAGCAGCTTAGTAGGCGGGGGCGGAGATACGCAGTATTTT.

About this clone: An end of the junction does not agree with germline; a read error may underlie this. The rearrangement joins TRBV7-7 to TRBJ1-4; no clear D. The CDR3 spans 14 residues. Germline V gene data show CDR1 as SSHAT and CDR2 as FNYEAQ (reference sequence). The DNA for the CDR3 is TGTGCTAGCAGCACCAAAGGACCGACGCGAAAACTGTTTTTT. Translation gives CASSTKGPTRKLFF.

V is TRBV18 and J is TRBJ2-3; D gene ambiguous. This CDR3 spans 13 amino acids. CDR1 is KGHSH, CDR2 LQKENI, per germline. The V and J ends lost 4 bases and 4 bases respectively, with 9 bases between them. CDR3 in amino acids: CASSLSVADTQYF. Written as DNA, the CDR3 is TGTGCCAGCTCACTTTCAGTGGCAGATACGCAGTATTTT.

This sequence joins TRBV6-5 and TRBJ2-1; D may be TRBD1 (6 bases). Trimming stripped 0 bases from V and 5 bases from J, with 11 bases between. The CDR3 has 15 amino acids. The germline gives CDR1 MNHEY, CDR2 SVGAGI. As DNA, the CDR3 is TGTGCCAGCAGTTACTCGAGCCCAGGGGACAATGAGCAGTTCTTC. It specifies CASSYSSPGDNEQFF.

The V gene is TRBV5-1, the J gene TRBJ2-7; 10 bases are a match to TRBD2. Germline CDR1 and CDR2: SGHRS and YFSETQ. J was trimmed by 2 bases and V by 1 base; bases with no gene match: 3. The CDR3 has 15 residues. The CDR3 here is CASSLSLAGAYEQYF. CDR3 bases: TGCGCCAGCAGCTTGAGCCTAGCGGGGGCCTACGAGCAGTACTTC.

The chain couples TRBV7-2 to TRBJ2-1, with unresolved D. The germline V and J ends were trimmed by 5 bases and 6 bases, with 11 bases remaining between them. Looked up from germline, CDR1 is SGHTA and CDR2 is FQGNSA. CDR3 length: 13 residues. CDR3 DNA: TGTGCCAGCAGCCTCTGGAAGATCAATGAGCAGTTCTTC. This encodes CASSLWKINEQFF.

The chain has TRBV4-2 and TRBJ1-2, with 7 positions matching TRBD1. The V and J ends lost 4 bases and 3 bases, in that order; junction bases with no gene match: 5. CDR1 is LGHNA and CDR2 is YNFKEQ in the germline V gene. This CDR3 has 14 residues. This CDR3 is CASSPLGTDYGYTF. The CDR3 region has the DNA TGTGCCAGCAGCCCGTTAGGGACAGACTATGGCTACACCTTC.

The gene calls are TRBV4-1 and TRBJ2-7; D assignment may be TRBD1 or TRBD2 (5 bases each). V lost 0 bases, J lost 2 bases, and 14 bases lay in between. The V gene's germline CDR1 is MGHRA and CDR2 YSYEKL. This CDR3 is built from 16 residues. The CDR3 reads CASSQDAGAGAYEQYF. As DNA, the CDR3 is TGCGCCAGCAGCCAAGACGCCGGGGCCGGAGCCTACGAGCAGTACTTC.

The chain employs TRBV5-1 and TRBJ2-3; 7 bases agree with TRBD2. The CDR3 runs to 16 residues. V gave up 0 bases and J gave up 1 base; unmatched junction bases: 5. The germline V gene has CDR1 SGHRS and CDR2 YFSETQ. CDR3 sequence reads: CASSLAGGGGTDTQYF. The CDR3 DNA follows: TGCGCCAGCAGCTTGGCCGGGGGAGGGGGCACAGATACGCAGTATTTT.